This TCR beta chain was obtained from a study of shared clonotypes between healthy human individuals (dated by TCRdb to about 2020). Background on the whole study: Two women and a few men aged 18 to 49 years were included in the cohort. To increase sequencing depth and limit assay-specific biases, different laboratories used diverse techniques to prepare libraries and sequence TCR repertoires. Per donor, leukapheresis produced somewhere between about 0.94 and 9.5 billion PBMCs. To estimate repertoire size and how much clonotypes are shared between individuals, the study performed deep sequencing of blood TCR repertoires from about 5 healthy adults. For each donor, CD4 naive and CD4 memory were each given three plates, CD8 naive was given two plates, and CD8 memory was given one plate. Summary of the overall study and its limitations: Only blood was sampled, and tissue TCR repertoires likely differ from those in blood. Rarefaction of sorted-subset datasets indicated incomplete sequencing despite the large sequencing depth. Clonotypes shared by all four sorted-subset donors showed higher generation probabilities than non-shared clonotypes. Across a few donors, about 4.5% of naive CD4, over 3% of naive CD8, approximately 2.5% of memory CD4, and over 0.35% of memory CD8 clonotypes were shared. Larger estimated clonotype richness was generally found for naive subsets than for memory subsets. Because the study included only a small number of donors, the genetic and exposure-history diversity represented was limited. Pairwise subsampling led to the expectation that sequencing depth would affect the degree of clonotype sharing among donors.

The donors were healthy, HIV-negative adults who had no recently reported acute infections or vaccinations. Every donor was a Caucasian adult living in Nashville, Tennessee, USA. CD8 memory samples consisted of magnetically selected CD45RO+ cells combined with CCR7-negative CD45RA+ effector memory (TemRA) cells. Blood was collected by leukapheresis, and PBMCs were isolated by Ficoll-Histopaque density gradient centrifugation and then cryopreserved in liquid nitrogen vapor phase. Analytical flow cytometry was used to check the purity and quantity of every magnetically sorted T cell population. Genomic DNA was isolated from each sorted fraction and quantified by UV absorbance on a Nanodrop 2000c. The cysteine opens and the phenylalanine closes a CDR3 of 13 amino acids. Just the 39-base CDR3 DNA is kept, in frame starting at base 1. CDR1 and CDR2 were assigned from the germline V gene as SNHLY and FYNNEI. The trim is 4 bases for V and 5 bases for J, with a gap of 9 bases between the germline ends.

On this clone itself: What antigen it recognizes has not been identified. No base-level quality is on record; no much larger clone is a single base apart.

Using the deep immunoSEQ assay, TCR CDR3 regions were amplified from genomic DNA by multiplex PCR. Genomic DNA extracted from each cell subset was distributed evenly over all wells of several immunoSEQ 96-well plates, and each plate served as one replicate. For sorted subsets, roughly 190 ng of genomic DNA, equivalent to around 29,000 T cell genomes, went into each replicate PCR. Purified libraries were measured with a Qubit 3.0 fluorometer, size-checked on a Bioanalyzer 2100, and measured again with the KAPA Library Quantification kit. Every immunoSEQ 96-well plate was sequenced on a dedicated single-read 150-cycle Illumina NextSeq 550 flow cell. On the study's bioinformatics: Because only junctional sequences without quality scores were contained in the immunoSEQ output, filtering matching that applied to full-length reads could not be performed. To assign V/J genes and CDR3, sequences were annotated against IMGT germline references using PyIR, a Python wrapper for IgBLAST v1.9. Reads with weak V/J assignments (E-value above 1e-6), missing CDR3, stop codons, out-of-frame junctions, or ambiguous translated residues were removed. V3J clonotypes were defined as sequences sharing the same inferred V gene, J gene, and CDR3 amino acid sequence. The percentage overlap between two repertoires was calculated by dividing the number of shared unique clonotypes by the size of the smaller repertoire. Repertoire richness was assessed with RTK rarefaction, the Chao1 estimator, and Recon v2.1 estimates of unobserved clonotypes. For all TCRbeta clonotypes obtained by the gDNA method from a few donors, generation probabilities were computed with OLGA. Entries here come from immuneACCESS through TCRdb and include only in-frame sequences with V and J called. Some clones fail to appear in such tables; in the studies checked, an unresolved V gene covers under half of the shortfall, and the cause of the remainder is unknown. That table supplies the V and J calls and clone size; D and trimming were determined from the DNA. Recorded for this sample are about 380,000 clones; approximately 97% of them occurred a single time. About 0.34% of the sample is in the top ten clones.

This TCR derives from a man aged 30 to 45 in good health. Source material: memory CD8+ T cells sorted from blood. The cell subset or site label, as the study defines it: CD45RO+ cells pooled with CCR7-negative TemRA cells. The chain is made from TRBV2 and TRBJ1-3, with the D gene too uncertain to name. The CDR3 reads CASSGDKRNTIYF. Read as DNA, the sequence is TGTGCCAGCAGTGGAGACAAAAGAAACACCATATATTTT.